This T cell receptor beta chain is drawn from a study of blood T cells in healthy people across ages. This clonotype was seen more than once but under ten times. Its specificity is not known. Drawing of peripheral blood yielded ten milliliters from each donor. The use of a sample-barcoded 5' primer and a J-beta primer mix characterized a second PCR of about 7 to 12 cycles. The authors tagged each cDNA molecule using a template-switch adaptor with 12 random nucleotides. TCRdb re-called the 5' RACE reads through MiXCR, storing one row per CDR3 protein. The top ten clones hold around 41% of a sample with more than 650,000 distinct CDR3 sequences, about 55% of them seen once. CDR3 length equals 15 residues. With 3 bases removed from V and 0 bases from J, the gap between germline ends came to 12 bases. Germline CDR1 reads SNHLY; CDR2 reads FYNNEI. Study-wide points: Diversity was estimated from one million T cells, and these estimates were considered underestimates. Both naive CD4+ cell counts and diversity were greater in long-lived donors than in aged donors.

The TCR originated in an elderly man in good health. The sequenced sample consisted of blood. The V gene is TRBV2, the J gene TRBJ2-7; D not certain. The DNA of the CDR3 is TGTGCCAGCAGTGAGTTGGCCCTCCGCTCCTACGAGCAGTACTTC. Translated, it gives CASSELALRSYEQYF.